Listed below are T cell receptor beta chains from one sample, sequenced in a study of vaccination and CD4 T cells after COVID-19. No antigen has been assigned to these receptors. MiXCR, run by TCRdb on the PCR reads, gives a single entry per CDR3 protein. The table includes about 19,000 distinct CDR3 sequences, more than 50% detected once. Sequences were obtained from CD4+ T cells from blood, cultured in vitro. The receptors were gathered from a human donor who had recovered from COVID-19. The CDR3 runs from the conserved cysteine through the conserved F or W. The order of the fields is CDR3 DNA, CDR3 protein, J gene, clone size, D gene, V gene. The D gene is left open where the match is weak. Part of the rows lack a size; the others show once, few, many or a class for expanded clones.

cdr3_nt: TGTGCCAGCAGCTTAGCGAGCCCTGATACGCAGTATTTT
cdr3_aa: CASSLASPDTQYF
j_call: TRBJ2-3
clone_size: -
d_call: -
v_call: TRBV7-2

cdr3_nt: TGTGCCAGCAGCTTTAAGGGGGGTGACTATGGCTACACCTTC
cdr3_aa: CASSFKGGDYGYTF
j_call: TRBJ1-2
clone_size: -
d_call: -
v_call: TRBV7-2

cdr3_nt: TGTGCCAGCAAGCCCCTGGCGGGAAGGAACACCGGGGAGCTGTTTTTT
cdr3_aa: CASKPLAGRNTGELFF
j_call: TRBJ2-2
clone_size: -
d_call: -
v_call: TRBV27

cdr3_nt: TGTGCCAGCAGTCCGGACAGGCGGCATGGCTACACCTTC
cdr3_aa: CASSPDRRHGYTF
j_call: TRBJ1-2
clone_size: -
d_call: TRBD1
v_call: TRBV6-2/TRBV6-3

cdr3_nt: TGTGCCAGCAGCTTGTTCCTCGGGACAGGGGTCTACGAGCAGTACTTC
cdr3_aa: CASSLFLGTGVYEQYF
j_call: TRBJ2-7
clone_size: -
d_call: TRBD1
v_call: TRBV7-9

cdr3_nt: TGCGCCAGCAGCCAAGGCTTGACAGGAGGCGCGGTAGATACGCAGTATTTT
cdr3_aa: CASSQGLTGGAVDTQYF
j_call: TRBJ2-3
clone_size: -
d_call: -
v_call: TRBV4-3

cdr3_nt: TGTGACAGCAGTTACTCCGGAGAGGCGGGCTCACCCCTCCACTTT
cdr3_aa: CDSSYSGEAGSPLHF
j_call: TRBJ1-6
clone_size: -
d_call: -
v_call: TRBV6-2/TRBV6-3

cdr3_nt: TGCAGTGCTCCCCACCTTGACAGGGATGGCTACACCTTC
cdr3_aa: CSAPHLDRDGYTF
j_call: TRBJ1-2
clone_size: -
d_call: TRBD1
v_call: TRBV20-1

cdr3_nt: TGTGCCAGCAGCTCTCGGACAGGGGCCTACGAGCAGTACTTC
cdr3_aa: CASSSRTGAYEQYF
j_call: TRBJ2-7
clone_size: -
d_call: TRBD1
v_call: TRBV9

cdr3_nt: TGTGCCAGCAGCTCGCAGACAGGGCCGTCGAAGACCCAGTACTTC
cdr3_aa: CASSSQTGPSKTQYF
j_call: TRBJ2-5
clone_size: -
d_call: TRBD1
v_call: TRBV12-3/TRBV12-4

cdr3_nt: TGTGCCAGCAGCCTCGGGACTGCTGGAAACACCATATATTTT
cdr3_aa: CASSLGTAGNTIYF
j_call: TRBJ1-3
clone_size: -
d_call: -
v_call: TRBV7-2

cdr3_nt: TGTGCCAGCTCACCCAGGGTGGTGGAGACGAACACTGAAGCTTTCTTT
cdr3_aa: CASSPRVVETNTEAFF
j_call: TRBJ1-1
clone_size: -
d_call: -
v_call: TRBV18

cdr3_nt: TGCAGTTCCCCAATTCGGGGAGGGGTGGAGACCCAGTACTTC
cdr3_aa: CSSPIRGGVETQYF
j_call: TRBJ2-5
clone_size: few
d_call: TRBD2
v_call: TRBV20-1

cdr3_nt: TGTGCCACCAGTGGGGGGACGGAGTACCAAGAGACCCAGTACTTC
cdr3_aa: CATSGGTEYQETQYF
j_call: TRBJ2-5
clone_size: -
d_call: -
v_call: TRBV24-1

cdr3_nt: TGTGCCAGCAGTGAAGGGGGGGCCTTTCCCACGCAGTATTTT
cdr3_aa: CASSEGGAFPTQYF
j_call: TRBJ2-3
clone_size: -
d_call: -
v_call: TRBV2

cdr3_nt: TGTGCCAGCAGCTTTTCTCGGGGGAAGGATGGCTACACCTTC
cdr3_aa: CASSFSRGKDGYTF
j_call: TRBJ1-2
clone_size: -
d_call: -
v_call: TRBV7-9

cdr3_nt: TGTGCCAGCAGCCCACGCCGGGGGTTCGATGGCTACACCTTC
cdr3_aa: CASSPRRGFDGYTF
j_call: TRBJ1-2
clone_size: few
d_call: -
v_call: TRBV5-4

cdr3_nt: TGTGCCAGCAGTGCTTCTCAGGGCTATAATTCACCCCTCCACTTT
cdr3_aa: CASSASQGYNSPLHF
j_call: TRBJ1-6
clone_size: -
d_call: -
v_call: TRBV6-2/TRBV6-3

cdr3_nt: TGCAGTGCTAGCGGGCAGAACACTGAAGCTTTCTTT
cdr3_aa: CSASGQNTEAFF
j_call: TRBJ1-1
clone_size: -
d_call: -
v_call: TRBV20-1

cdr3_nt: TGTGCCAGCAGCCCTTCCTGGCTAGCGGTCAATGAGCAGTTCTTC
cdr3_aa: CASSPSWLAVNEQFF
j_call: TRBJ2-1
clone_size: -
d_call: TRBD2
v_call: TRBV4-2

cdr3_nt: TGCAGTGCTAGAGATTTTCGGGGAGGACAGGGGGCCTATGGCTACACCTTC
cdr3_aa: CSARDFRGGQGAYGYTF
j_call: TRBJ1-2
clone_size: -
d_call: TRBD1
v_call: TRBV20-1

cdr3_nt: TGTGCCAGTAGTAGATACCGGGACGGGGCATACAATGAGCAGTTCTTC
cdr3_aa: CASSRYRDGAYNEQFF
j_call: TRBJ2-1
clone_size: -
d_call: -
v_call: TRBV19

cdr3_nt: TGCAGTGCTACGGGGGGGGCTGGCATGAACACTGAAGCTTTCTTT
cdr3_aa: CSATGGAGMNTEAFF
j_call: TRBJ1-1
clone_size: -
d_call: -
v_call: TRBV20-1

cdr3_nt: TGTGCCAGCAGCTCGACAGCGGGAAACACCATATATTTT
cdr3_aa: CASSSTAGNTIYF
j_call: TRBJ1-3
clone_size: few
d_call: -
v_call: TRBV7-6

cdr3_nt: TGCAGTGCTACTCGGTCCGCCGAGCAGTACTTC
cdr3_aa: CSATRSAEQYF
j_call: TRBJ2-7
clone_size: -
d_call: -
v_call: TRBV20-1

cdr3_nt: TGTGCCAGCAGCCAGGGACGGAATGAGCAGTTCTTC
cdr3_aa: CASSQGRNEQFF
j_call: TRBJ2-1
clone_size: -
d_call: -
v_call: TRBV6-1

cdr3_nt: TGTGCCACCAGCAGAGCAACCTACGAGCAGTACTTC
cdr3_aa: CATSRATYEQYF
j_call: TRBJ2-7
clone_size: -
d_call: -
v_call: TRBV15

cdr3_nt: TGCGCCAGCAGCCAAGCGGTGGAGGGCTCTAGGGCTTTCTTT
cdr3_aa: CASSQAVEGSRAFF
j_call: TRBJ1-1
clone_size: -
d_call: -
v_call: TRBV4-3

cdr3_nt: TGTGCCAGCAGGCCCTCTGGCACAGATACGCAGTATTTT
cdr3_aa: CASRPSGTDTQYF
j_call: TRBJ2-3
clone_size: -
d_call: -
v_call: TRBV6-1

cdr3_nt: TGTGCCAGCAGTTCTCCCGGGACTAGCGGGAGGTCCGGGGAGCTGTTTTTT
cdr3_aa: CASSSPGTSGRSGELFF
j_call: TRBJ2-2
clone_size: -
d_call: TRBD2
v_call: TRBV27

cdr3_nt: TGTGCCGCGAGGAGAGAGAGGAACACTGAAGCTTTCTTT
cdr3_aa: CAARRERNTEAFF
j_call: TRBJ1-1
clone_size: -
d_call: -
v_call: TRBV7-2

cdr3_nt: TGCGCCAGCAGCTTGGGAGGGACAGGGGTCTACGAGCAGTACTTC
cdr3_aa: CASSLGGTGVYEQYF
j_call: TRBJ2-7
clone_size: -
d_call: TRBD1
v_call: TRBV5-1

cdr3_nt: TGTGCCAGCAGCTCCCGATCAGGAGATACGCAGTATTTT
cdr3_aa: CASSSRSGDTQYF
j_call: TRBJ2-3
clone_size: once
d_call: -
v_call: TRBV7-3

cdr3_nt: TGTGCCAGCAGCTTTTCTAACTATGGCTACACCTTC
cdr3_aa: CASSFSNYGYTF
j_call: TRBJ1-2
clone_size: -
d_call: -
v_call: TRBV7-2

cdr3_nt: TGTGCCAGCAGGACCGGGACAGGGGGCGATGGCTACACCTTC
cdr3_aa: CASRTGTGGDGYTF
j_call: TRBJ1-2
clone_size: few
d_call: TRBD1
v_call: TRBV28

cdr3_nt: TGCAGTGCTAGGGGAGGACTAGCCAAAAACATTCAGTACTTC
cdr3_aa: CSARGGLAKNIQYF
j_call: TRBJ2-4
clone_size: -
d_call: -
v_call: TRBV20-1

cdr3_nt: TGTGCCAGCAGTTATGTCAGGGAGACCCAGTACTTC
cdr3_aa: CASSYVRETQYF
j_call: TRBJ2-5
clone_size: -
d_call: -
v_call: TRBV6-2/TRBV6-3

cdr3_nt: TGCGCCAGCAGCGCCGACCGGACAGGGCGAAAGGCTTTCTTT
cdr3_aa: CASSADRTGRKAFF
j_call: TRBJ1-1
clone_size: few
d_call: TRBD1
v_call: TRBV5-1

cdr3_nt: TGTGCCAGCAGCTTATACGGATCGGGAGACGACGAGCAGTACTTC
cdr3_aa: CASSLYGSGDDEQYF
j_call: TRBJ2-7
clone_size: -
d_call: -
v_call: TRBV5-4

cdr3_nt: TGTGCCATCAGTGGCGGACTCTCGAACACCGGGGAGCTGTTTTTT
cdr3_aa: CAISGGLSNTGELFF
j_call: TRBJ2-2
clone_size: -
d_call: -
v_call: TRBV10-3

cdr3_nt: TGTGCCAGCAGCTTGCGCTACGAGGGCTCCTACGAGCAGTACTTC
cdr3_aa: CASSLRYEGSYEQYF
j_call: TRBJ2-7
clone_size: few
d_call: -
v_call: TRBV5-8

cdr3_nt: TGTGCCAGCAGCGCGGGGACGGGGGGTACAGATACGCAGTATTTT
cdr3_aa: CASSAGTGGTDTQYF
j_call: TRBJ2-3
clone_size: few
d_call: TRBD2
v_call: TRBV7-2

cdr3_nt: TGTGCCAGCAGCTTACCAGGTTACGAGACCCAGTACTTC
cdr3_aa: CASSLPGYETQYF
j_call: TRBJ2-5
clone_size: -
d_call: -
v_call: TRBV7-2

cdr3_nt: TGCAGTGCCACCCGGGGCGACCCTGCCGGAGAGACCCAGTACTTC
cdr3_aa: CSATRGDPAGETQYF
j_call: TRBJ2-5
clone_size: -
d_call: -
v_call: TRBV20-1

cdr3_nt: TGCAGTGCGGACACCAAAGGGTCGAACACTGAAGCTTTCTTT
cdr3_aa: CSADTKGSNTEAFF
j_call: TRBJ1-1
clone_size: -
d_call: -
v_call: TRBV20-1

cdr3_nt: TGTGCCATCAGTGACCGGGACAGGGGGTTCGAGCAGTACTTC
cdr3_aa: CAISDRDRGFEQYF
j_call: TRBJ2-7
clone_size: few
d_call: TRBD1
v_call: TRBV10-3

cdr3_nt: TGTGCCAGTAGGGTTTCGGGCGGCTACACCTTC
cdr3_aa: CASRVSGGYTF
j_call: TRBJ1-2
clone_size: large
d_call: -
v_call: TRBV19

cdr3_nt: TGTGCCAGCAGCTTAGGACCCGGTCCCTATGGCTACACCTTC
cdr3_aa: CASSLGPGPYGYTF
j_call: TRBJ1-2
clone_size: -
d_call: -
v_call: TRBV7-2

cdr3_nt: TGTGCCAGCACCGGGGCAGGGGGTTTGTATAGCAATCAGCCCCAGCATTTT
cdr3_aa: CASTGAGGLYSNQPQHF
j_call: TRBJ1-5
clone_size: -
d_call: TRBD1
v_call: TRBV6-1

cdr3_nt: TGCAGTGCTAGTCGAGGGCCAGGCACTGAAGCTTTCTTT
cdr3_aa: CSASRGPGTEAFF
j_call: TRBJ1-1
clone_size: few
d_call: -
v_call: TRBV20-1

cdr3_nt: TGTGCCAGCAGCCCAAGGGGAGACAGGGTGAAAGATACGCAGTATTTT
cdr3_aa: CASSPRGDRVKDTQYF
j_call: TRBJ2-3
clone_size: few
d_call: TRBD1
v_call: TRBV14